This T cell receptor beta chain comes out of a study of blood T cells in healthy people across ages. A second about 7 to 11 cycle PCR used barcoded and J-beta primers. Sequencing of every sample gave 3 million or more CDR3-containing paired-end reads. TCRdb processed the 5' RACE reads anew with MiXCR; each CDR3 protein has one entry. The sample yields roughly 1.5 million distinct CDR3 sequences, around 40% seen once. Study results and caveats: More naive CD4+ cells and higher diversity were found in long-lived than in aged donors.

A word on this clonotype: Its target is not known.

The CDR3 loop spans 15 amino acids. The receptor comes from a woman under 30 in good health. The sequencing sample was made of blood. J is TRBJ2-3 and V is TRBV21-1. TRBV21-1 is termed a pseudogene. CDR3 loop: CASSIDGTLTDTQYF. For the CDR3, the DNA is TGTGCCAGCAGCATCGACGGTACGCTCACAGATACGCAGTATTTT.